Listed below are T cell receptor beta chains from one sample, sequenced in a study of T cell responses to AZD1222 COVID-19 vaccine. This table comes from immunoSEQ multiplex PCR, and its TCRdb copy is limited to in-frame clones, with some not included. The data contain some 120,000 clones, 70% to 90% of them singletons. The sequencing here drew on peripheral blood, taken 28 days after the second AZD1222 dose. These receptors were obtained from an adult who received the AZD1222 COVID-19 vaccine. Both conserved end residues are part of each CDR3. The D gene is left open where the match is weak. Size tells how often a clone was seen (once, few, many) or the class of an expanded clone, and some rows leave it out.

CDR3 DNA | CDR3 protein | D gene | J gene | V gene | clone size
TGTGCCAGCAGCTTATACAGGGAAACTAATGAAAAACTGTTTTTT | CASSLYRETNEKLFF | . | TRBJ1-4 | TRBV7-6 | .
TGTGCCAGCAGCTTAGATGGGACAGCGGAAGAGACCCAGTACTTC | CASSLDGTAEETQYF | TRBD1 | TRBJ2-5 | TRBV11-2 | once
TGTGCCAGCAGTTACGGCGCCGGGGGCACCTACGAGCAGTACTTC | CASSYGAGGTYEQYF | . | TRBJ2-7 | TRBV6-5 | .
TGTGCCAGCAGCCAACAGCCCTCAACCGAGCAGTACTTC | CASSQQPSTEQYF | . | TRBJ2-7 | TRBV3-1/TRBV3-2 | .
TGTGCCAGCAGCTTTGACAGGGGCACTGAAGCTTTCTTT | CASSFDRGTEAFF | TRBD1 | TRBJ1-1 | TRBV7-9 | .
TGTGCCAGTGGGAGAGGGGGGCACGAGCAGTTCTTC | CASGRGGHEQFF | . | TRBJ2-1 | TRBV6-5 | .
TGTGCCAGCAGCGTAGATCCCGAGAACACTGAAGCTTTCTTT | CASSVDPENTEAFF | . | TRBJ1-1 | TRBV9 | .
TGTGCCAGCAGTTCCACATCGAACTACCTGCCGTATGGCTACACCTTC | CASSSTSNYLPYGYTF | . | TRBJ1-2 | TRBV6-5 | .
TGTGCCAGCAGTTACGGGACAGGGGGCGGGGAGACCCAGTACTTC | CASSYGTGGGETQYF | TRBD1 | TRBJ2-5 | TRBV6-5 | .
TGTGCCAGCAGCACCCTACATGACCTCCAGGCCTACGAGCAGTACTTC | CASSTLHDLQAYEQYF | . | TRBJ2-7 | TRBV27 | .
TGTGCCAGTAGACGGACCCCAACAGAGACCCAGTACTTC | CASRRTPTETQYF | . | TRBJ2-5 | TRBV19 | .
TGCAGCGTTGAGATGAGGGGTGAAAGTCTCCCCGTTAGGCAGCCCCAGCATTTT | CSVEMRGESLPVRQPQHF | . | TRBJ1-5 | TRBV29-1 | .
TGCGCCAGCAGCTTGGCCCCGACAGGGGACGTGATTTATGGCTACACCTTC | CASSLAPTGDVIYGYTF | TRBD1 | TRBJ1-2 | TRBV5-1 | once
TGTGCCAGCAGTGTGGAGGCGAGCTCCTACGAGCAGTACTTC | CASSVEASSYEQYF | . | TRBJ2-7 | TRBV6-4 | .
TGTGCCAGCAGTAGGGACAGATACACAGATACGCAGTATTTT | CASSRDRYTDTQYF | TRBD1 | TRBJ2-3 | TRBV7-2 | .
TGTGCCAGCAGCTTAGGTCCGGGCACTCAGCCCCAGCATTTT | CASSLGPGTQPQHF | . | TRBJ1-5 | TRBV7-2 | .
TGTGCCATCAGTGACCCTCAGGGAAGGAACACTGAAGCTTTCTTT | CAISDPQGRNTEAFF | . | TRBJ1-1 | TRBV10-3 | .
TGTGCCAGCAGCTTGGCCGGGACGGCCTACGAGCAGTACTTC | CASSLAGTAYEQYF | . | TRBJ2-7 | TRBV7-2 | .
TGTGCCTGGAGTGTACTGAGCGGAAGCTCCTACGAGCAGTACTTC | CAWSVLSGSSYEQYF | . | TRBJ2-7 | TRBV30 | .
TGTGCCAGCAGTTTAGAGGGTAACTATGGCTACACCTTC | CASSLEGNYGYTF | . | TRBJ1-2 | TRBV12-3/TRBV12-4 | .
TGTGCCAGCAGGGACTTAGGAGAGACCCAGTACTTC | CASRDLGETQYF | . | TRBJ2-5 | TRBV28 | .
TGTGCCAGCAGCCTTGACAGGGTCGGTGGTCAGCCCCAGCATTTT | CASSLDRVGGQPQHF | TRBD1 | TRBJ1-5 | TRBV6-5 | .
TGCAGTGCTAGAGAGGATCTCTTC | CSAREDLF | . | TRBJ1-2 | TRBV20-1 | few
TGTGCCAGCTCACCGAGGGGGAGAGAAACTTTCTTT | CASSPRGRETFF | . | TRBJ1-1 | TRBV18 | .
TGCAGCGTCCGGGGGGGGGCTTCTAATTCACCCCTCCACTTT | CSVRGGASNSPLHF | . | TRBJ1-6 | TRBV29-1 | .
TGTGCCAGCAGCCCCGAGACAGAAGAGACCCAGTACTTC | CASSPETEETQYF | . | TRBJ2-5 | TRBV7-3 | .
TGTGCCAGCAGCCCGTTAGACAGTAGGCACATCGGGGAGCTGTTTTTT | CASSPLDSRHIGELFF | . | TRBJ2-2 | TRBV7-9 | .
TGTGCCAGCAGCGCTCGGGACAGGGGGTCCTACAATGAGCAGTTCTTC | CASSARDRGSYNEQFF | TRBD1 | TRBJ2-1 | TRBV5-8 | once
TGTGCCAGCAGACCCCTAGCGGGGGGGCTCAATGAGCAGTTCTTC | CASRPLAGGLNEQFF | TRBD2 | TRBJ2-1 | TRBV25-1 | .
TGTGCCAGTATCCCCAGACAGAGAGTCTATGGCTACACCTTC | CASIPRQRVYGYTF | . | TRBJ1-2 | TRBV19 | .
TGTGCCAGCAGTTCACAGGGGTACGAGCAGTACTTC | CASSSQGYEQYF | TRBD1 | TRBJ2-7 | TRBV9 | .
TGTGCCAGCAGCGATATCGACAGGGTGGACGAGCAGTACTTC | CASSDIDRVDEQYF | . | TRBJ2-7 | TRBV21-1 | .
TGTGCCATCTCTCTTGGGGGCTATTCGCCCTACAATGAGCAGTTCTTC | CAISLGGYSPYNEQFF | . | TRBJ2-1 | TRBV11-3 | .
TGTGCCAGCAGCCAAGGGCTCGGCACTGAAGCTTTCTTT | CASSQGLGTEAFF | . | TRBJ1-1 | TRBV14 | .
TGTGCCACCAGTGACCCACGTGGGGGACTCGAGCAGTACTTC | CATSDPRGGLEQYF | . | TRBJ2-7 | TRBV24-1 | .
TGTGCCAGCAGCCCGGAGGGGGCGGGGGCCTACGAGCAGTACTTC | CASSPEGAGAYEQYF | . | TRBJ2-7 | TRBV3-1/TRBV3-2 | .
TGTGCCAGCAGCTCCGTCGGGGCCCACTATGGCTACACCTTC | CASSSVGAHYGYTF | . | TRBJ1-2 | TRBV7-9 | .
TGTGCCAGCAGCGCGTCGACAGGAGGGGGCTATGGCTACACCTTC | CASSASTGGGYGYTF | . | TRBJ1-2 | TRBV5-5 | .
TGTGCCAGTAGTAACCTGGACAGGCGGCCTAACTATGGCTACACCTTC | CASSNLDRRPNYGYTF | TRBD1 | TRBJ1-2 | TRBV19 | .
TGTGCCAGCAGCTCTCGGTCTAGCGGGGGGATATATGAGCAGTTCTTC | CASSSRSSGGIYEQFF | TRBD2 | TRBJ2-1 | TRBV7-2 | .
TGTGCCAGCAGCAGGACAGGGAGATCGTTTAATGAAAAACTGTTTTTT | CASSRTGRSFNEKLFF | TRBD1 | TRBJ1-4 | TRBV5-6 | .
TGTGCCAGCAGCTTAGCTCGAGCCTACGAGCAGTACTTC | CASSLARAYEQYF | . | TRBJ2-7 | TRBV7-2 | once
TGTGCCACCCTAACAGGGACTGCCTACGAGCAGTACTTC | CATLTGTAYEQYF | . | TRBJ2-7 | TRBV2 | .
TGTGCCAGTAGTTCCGACGGCTATAGCAATCAGCCCCAGCATTTT | CASSSDGYSNQPQHF | . | TRBJ1-5 | TRBV19 | .
TGTGCCAGCAGTTTATACCCCGGGTATGGCTACACCTTC | CASSLYPGYGYTF | . | TRBJ1-2 | TRBV28 | few
TGTGCCAGCAGGGACAGGGTTAGCAGGGGCTACACCTTC | CASRDRVSRGYTF | TRBD1 | TRBJ1-2 | TRBV7-2 | .
TGCGCCAGCAGCCTCGGGGGCGCGGGTCGAGAGACCCAGTACTTC | CASSLGGAGRETQYF | . | TRBJ2-5 | TRBV5-1 | few
TGTGCCAGCAGCTTAGTTCGGACAAGCACAGATACGCAGTATTTT | CASSLVRTSTDTQYF | . | TRBJ2-3 | TRBV7-2 | .
TGTGCCAGCAGTTACCAGCGGGGGGCTGGGTATACGCAGTATTTT | CASSYQRGAGYTQYF | TRBD2 | TRBJ2-3 | TRBV6-5 | .